These 9 T cell receptor beta chains came from one sample sequenced in a study of T-cell reconstitution after alpha-beta-depleted transplantation in children. General study findings and limits: At the one-year point after transplant, T-cell counts and TCRbeta diversity were found to come mostly from T cells that had been newly produced.

It was with unique molecular identifiers that the TCRbeta library was prepared. TCRdb re-derived calls from the PCR reads in MiXCR, one entry per CDR3 protein. This repertoire shows around 270,000 distinct CDR3 sequences, 7.5% to 9% found once; its top ten account for around 9.8%. Antigens of these TCRs are unknown. This material consisted of peripheral blood, taken 360 days after TCRalphabeta/CD19-depleted stem cell transplant. These receptors all stem from a female patient aged 2-9 years who had a stem cell transplant for Fanconi anemia, so the T cells may come from the graft donor.

This clonotype was seen a few times. This sequence joins TRBV6-4 and TRBJ2-3, with TRBD2 as a possible D gene (5 bases). The germline gives CDR1 MRHNA, CDR2 SNTAGT. V was cut by 0 bases and J by 5 bases, with 30 bases left in between. The CDR3 sequence is 21 residues long. The CDR3 nucleotides read TGTGCCAGCAGTGACTCCCCAATTAAAAACTGGGCAAGCCCAGCGGTAGATACGCAGTATTTT. It yields the protein CASSDSPIKNWASPAVDTQYF.

This clonotype has a handful of counts. J is TRBJ1-2 and V is TRBV7-9, with D perhaps matching TRBD1 (6 bases). The CDR3 is 17 residues long. The ends were cut back, 4 bases at V and 10 bases at J, with 28 bases in the middle. Per germline, CDR1 SEHNR and CDR2 FQNEAQ (reference sequence). The CDR3: CASSSRRGAGGGGIYTF. For the CDR3, the DNA is TGTGCCAGCAGCTCCCGGAGGGGGGCAGGCGGGGGCGGAATCTACACCTTC.

This clonotype was counted at least ten times. The chain employs TRBV9 and TRBJ1-1; 7 bases fit TRBD1. Trimming took 8 bases from V and 3 from J; bases not matched to a gene: 4. This CDR3 comprises 12 residues. The germline V gene has CDR1 SGDLS and CDR2 YYNGEE. CDR3 amino acids: CARRDRDTEAFF. In DNA, the CDR3 is TGTGCCAGGAGAGACAGGGACACTGAAGCTTTCTTT.

This clonotype was found many times. The V and J genes are TRBV29-1 and TRBJ2-3; 9 bases agree with TRBD2. Germline CDR1 and CDR2: SQVTM and ANQGSEA. The V segment lost 4 bases and the J segment 0 bases; nucleotides outside the gene matches: 14. This CDR3 spans 18 amino acids. CDR3 region: CSVASLAGEIPSTDTQYF. The CDR3 coding sequence is TGCAGCGTTGCTAGTTTAGCGGGGGAGATACCTAGCACAGATACGCAGTATTTT.

This clonotype was observed many times. The chain carries TRBV2 and TRBJ2-5; possibly TRBD2 for D (5 bases). The CDR3 spans 12 residues. V shed 6 bases and J shed 3 bases, with 8 bases lying between them. The V gene's germline CDR1 is SNHLY and CDR2 FYNNEI. The CDR3 bases are TGTGCCAGCAGGGTGAGGGAAGAGACCCAGTACTTC. It specifies CASRVREETQYF.

This clonotype was seen repeatedly, ten times or more. The V gene is TRBV5-1, the J gene TRBJ2-3, with 14 bases fitting TRBD2. V shed 3 bases and J 5 bases; nucleotides not matched to a gene: 2. This CDR3 is built from 15 residues. Looked up from germline, CDR1 is SGHRS and CDR2 is YFSETQ. CDR3 DNA sequence: TGCGCCAGCAGCTCGGGACTAGCGGGAGTAGATACGCAGTATTTT. Translating gives CASSSGLAGVDTQYF.

The chain is built from TRBV27 and TRBJ1-2, with a weak D call TRBD1 (6 bases). Germline CDR1 MNHEY, CDR2 SMNVEV (reference sequence). The CDR3 spans 15 residues. V gave up 8 bases and J gave up 0 bases, with 16 bases separating them. The CDR3 region has the DNA TGTGCCAGCTTTGGCCCGGGACAACCTAACTATGGCTACACCTTC. This codes for CASFGPGQPNYGYTF.

In its sample, this clonotype was seen many times. The chain uses TRBV9 and TRBJ1-2; no reliable D call. V gave up 2 bases and J gave up 3 bases, with 11 bases separating them. The CDR3 has 14 amino acids. Germline values: CDR1 SGDLS, CDR2 YYNGEE. CDR3 in amino acids: CASSVQVNHYGYTF. Written as DNA, the CDR3 is TGTGCCAGCAGCGTCCAAGTCAACCACTATGGCTACACCTTC.

The chain carries TRBV14 and TRBJ2-7; the D gene is possibly TRBD1 (6 bases). The germline V and J ends were trimmed by 0 bases and 7 bases, with 16 bases remaining between them. The CDR3 is made up of 15 amino acids. CDR1 SGHDN and CDR2 FVKESK come from the germline V gene. The CDR3 sequence: CASSQETGNPWEQYF. Here the CDR3 DNA reads TGTGCCAGCAGCCAAGAAACAGGGAACCCCTGGGAGCAGTACTTC.